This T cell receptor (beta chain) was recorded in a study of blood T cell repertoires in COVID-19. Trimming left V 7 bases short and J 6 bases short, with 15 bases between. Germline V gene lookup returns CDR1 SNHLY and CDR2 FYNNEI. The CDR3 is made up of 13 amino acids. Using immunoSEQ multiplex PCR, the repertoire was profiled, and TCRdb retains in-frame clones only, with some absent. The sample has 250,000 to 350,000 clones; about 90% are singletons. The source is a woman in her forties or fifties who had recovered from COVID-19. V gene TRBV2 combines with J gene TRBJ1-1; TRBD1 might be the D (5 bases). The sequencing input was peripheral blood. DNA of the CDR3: TGTGCCAGCAAGCTTGGGGCCTACGCTGAAGCTTTCTTT. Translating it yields CASKLGAYAEAFF.